This T cell receptor beta chain was obtained from a study of blood T cell repertoires in COVID-19. Study at large: Acute and convalescent COVID-19 specimens originated in the United States, Italy and Spain. PBMCs, B-cell-depleted T cells, or T cells were the source of the cDNA or gDNA that made up the material.

Study processing details: Estimation of nucleated cell counts was performed using reference gene primer amplification. Measured with immunoSEQ multiplex PCR; TCRdb has only the in-frame clones, and not every one. The V and J calls and clone size come from that table; D and trimming were worked out from the DNA. The table records approximately 170,000 clones, over 65% of them present only once. The ends were cut back, 3 bases at V and 4 bases at J, with 6 bases in the middle. The length of the CDR3 is 12 residues. J is TRBJ2-5 and V is TRBV12-3 or TRBV12-4; no clear D. Sequencing was done on a sample of peripheral blood. This sequence was found in a woman of 80 years or more with acute or convalescent COVID-19. The CDR3 reads CASSFVSETQYF. The CDR3 DNA reads TGTGCCAGCAGTTTTGTATCAGAGACCCAGTACTTC.